This T cell receptor beta chain was retrieved from a study of cytomegalovirus exposure and HLA in healthy donors. Germline V CDR1 and CDR2: SGHNT, YYREEE (reference sequence). The CDR3 length is 15 residues. This clone has only one observation. An end of the junction differs from the germline gene, which may be a read error. TCRdb's table, derived via immunoSEQ multiplex PCR, lists solely in-frame clones and lacks some. The sample includes some 340,000 clones, 87% of them seen just once. This sequence joins TRBV5-4 and TRBJ1-2, with TRBD1 matching over 9 bases. Sequencing input: PBMCs. The TCR sequence derives from a woman aged 25-40 years in good health and CMV-seropositive. The CDR3 nucleotides read TGTGCCAGCAGCTCCCCGGACAGGGGTATTGCTGGGGCCCCCTTC. It codes for CASSSPDRGIAGAPF.